Listed below are T cell receptor beta chains from one sample, sequenced in a study of beta chain features in type 1 diabetes. The repertoire was sequenced with immunoSEQ multiplex PCR; TCRdb's copy has only in-frame clones and lacks some. The sample has approximately 18,000 clones; around 50% are singletons. Sequencing was performed on stem cell memory CD4+ T cells from blood. The receptors shown here come from a man between 18 and 35 years old in good health. Both conserved end residues are part of each CDR3. A D gene is named only where the DNA matches it firmly. Rows give clone size only sometimes, using once, few, many, or a class for an expanded clone.

>TRBV2|TRBJ2-3|TRBD2|-
CASSGTSGSRDTQYF
TGTGCCAGCAGCGGAACTAGCGGGAGCCGAGATACGCAGTATTTT
>TRBV6-6|TRBJ1-5|TRBD1|-
CASSYGQGGQPQHF
TGTGCCAGCAGTTACGGACAGGGCGGGCAGCCCCAGCATTTT
>TRBV28|TRBJ2-5|-|few
CASSLSQRETQYF
TGTGCCAGCAGTCTTAGCCAAAGGGAGACCCAGTACTTC
>TRBV14|TRBJ2-7|-|-
CASSLISGEDYEQYF
TGTGCCAGCAGCCTCATCTCCGGGGAGGACTACGAGCAGTACTTC
>TRBV5-4|TRBJ2-7|TRBD1|-
CASSSGQGGAYEQYF
TGTGCCAGCAGCTCCGGACAGGGGGGGGCCTACGAGCAGTACTTC
>TRBV4-2|TRBJ1-5|TRBD1|-
CASSQERQGNQPQHF
TGTGCCAGCAGCCAGGAACGACAGGGTAATCAGCCCCAGCATTTT
>TRBV5-1|TRBJ2-3|-|-
CASSLGSRGVDTQYF
TGCGCCAGCAGCTTGGGATCCAGGGGGGTGGATACGCAGTATTTT
>TRBV10-3|TRBJ1-1|-|-
CAISDDRAGRGAFF
TGTGCCATCAGTGATGATAGGGCGGGAAGGGGAGCTTTCTTT
>TRBV4-1|TRBJ2-7|-|-
CASSQAPRLGLAWEQYF
TGCGCCAGCAGCCAAGCCCCACGCCTCGGGCTAGCCTGGGAGCAGTACTTC
>TRBV5-4|TRBJ2-5|TRBD1|few
CASRLGQLGTQYF
TGTGCCAGCAGATTGGGACAGTTGGGGACCCAGTACTTC
>TRBV4-2|TRBJ2-7|TRBD2|-
CASSSIRGSAYEQYF
TGTGCCAGCAGCTCCATTCGCGGGAGCGCCTACGAGCAGTACTTC
>TRBV7-9|TRBJ2-3|TRBD2|-
CASSPGLAGVEVGTDTQYF
TGTGCCAGCAGCCCCGGACTAGCGGGAGTAGAAGTGGGCACAGATACGCAGTATTTT
>TRBV29-1|TRBJ2-7|TRBD2|few
CSVAGRGYEQYF
TGCAGCGTTGCAGGGAGGGGCTACGAGCAGTACTTC
>TRBV5-6|TRBJ2-3|-|-
CASSLASGPAGTDTQYF
TGTGCCAGCAGCTTGGCTTCGGGTCCGGCGGGCACAGATACGCAGTATTTT
>TRBV4-3|TRBJ2-7|TRBD2|-
CASSPAGTSTFREQYF
TGCGCCAGCAGCCCAGCCGGGACTAGCACCTTCCGGGAGCAGTACTTC
>TRBV9|TRBJ2-1|-|-
CASSVGLTIDNEQFF
TGTGCCAGCAGCGTAGGGCTTACTATCGACAATGAGCAGTTCTTC
>TRBV18|TRBJ2-7|-|-
CASSPGGDEQYF
TGTGCCAGCTCACCAGGGGGCGACGAGCAGTACTTC
>TRBV5-4|TRBJ2-1|TRBD2|-
CASSMTSGSYNEQFF
TGTGCCAGCAGCATGACTAGCGGCTCCTACAATGAGCAGTTCTTC
>TRBV4-1|TRBJ2-5|-|-
CASSRLQALETQYF
TGCGCCAGCAGCCGGCTACAGGCTCTTGAGACCCAGTACTTC
>TRBV11-2|TRBJ2-7|TRBD2|once
CASSLGLAGWYEQYF
TGTGCCAGCAGCTTAGGACTAGCGGGTTGGTACGAGCAGTACTTC
>TRBV19|TRBJ2-3|TRBD2|-
CASSTEREGHPGTDTQYF
TGTGCCAGTAGTACTGAGCGGGAGGGCCACCCTGGCACAGATACGCAGTATTTT